This TCR beta chain came from a study of glioma-infiltrating T cells after dendritic cell vaccination. Study-wide context: Treatment, given 2003 to 2012, was autologous tumor lysate-pulsed dendritic cell vaccination.

Concerning this clone itself: Its antigen is currently unknown.

As to time point: after dendritic cell vaccination, including at tumor progression/relapse. TCRB CDR3 was amplified from 2 ug genomic DNA or less. Repertoires were generated with immunoSEQ multiplex PCR, while TCRdb's copy carries only in-frame clones and drops some. Of tens of thousands of clones in the sample, around four fifths were seen once. General observations from the study: Patients with more pretreatment TILs had longer time to progression and survival.

The V end lost 5 bases, the J end lost 2 bases, and 15 bases lay between the germline ends. Germline V gene sequence: CDR1 SGHVS, CDR2 FQNEAQ. This CDR3 is built from 15 residues. This clonotype was obtained from a human donor with glioblastoma. The sample was blood, taken after dendritic cell vaccination. J is TRBJ1-1 and V is TRBV7-8, with D possibly matching TRBD1 (6 bases). The CDR3 nucleotides are TGTGCCAGCAGCCACTACGGACAGCCAAACACTGAAGCTTTCTTT. Translated: CASSHYGQPNTEAFF.